This TCR beta chain appears in the sequencing data of a study of shared clonotypes between healthy human individuals. Points from the study as a whole: Sampling was confined to blood; repertoires within tissues likely differ. Non-shared clonotypes were found to have lower generation probabilities than the clonotypes that were shared by all four of the sorted-subset donors.

In regard to this clone: What it recognizes is unknown.

Cells designated naive CD8 were CD45RO-negative and were positively selected for CCR7, with terminally differentiated effector memory CD45RA+ cells excluded. The repertoire was sequenced with immunoSEQ multiplex PCR; TCRdb's copy has only in-frame clones and lacks some. Of about 2.1 million clones listed, under 95% are singletons. Sequences were obtained from naive CD8+ T cells from PBMCs. The TCR was taken from a man aged 18 to 30 in good health. Some clones in this sample may be carry-over from other donors' samples.

This CDR3 is CAIRTETVGGNTEAFF. The CDR3 bases are TGTGCCATCAGAACGGAAACTGTAGGGGGAAACACTGAAGCTTTCTTT. The chain combines TRBV10-3 with TRBJ1-1; perhaps TRBD1 as D (6 bases). Germline loops: CDR1 ENHRY, CDR2 SYGVKD. V lost 6 bases and J 2 bases, leaving 19 bases between the germline ends. This CDR3 region has 16 residues.